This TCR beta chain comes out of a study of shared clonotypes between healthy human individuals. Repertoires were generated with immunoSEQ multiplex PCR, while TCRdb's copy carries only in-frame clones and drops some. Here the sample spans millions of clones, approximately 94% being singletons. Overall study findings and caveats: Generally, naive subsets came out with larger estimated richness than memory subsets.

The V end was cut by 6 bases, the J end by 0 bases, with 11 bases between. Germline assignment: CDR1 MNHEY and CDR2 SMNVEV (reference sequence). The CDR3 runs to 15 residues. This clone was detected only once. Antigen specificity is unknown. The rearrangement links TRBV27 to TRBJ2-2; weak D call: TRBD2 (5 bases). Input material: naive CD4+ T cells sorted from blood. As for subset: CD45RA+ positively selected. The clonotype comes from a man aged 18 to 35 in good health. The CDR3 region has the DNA TGTGCCAGCAGGACCGCGGGTACGAACACCGGGGAGCTGTTTTTT. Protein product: CASRTAGTNTGELFF.